Listed below are T cell receptor beta chains from one sample, sequenced in a study of T cells in Graves' hyperthyroidism and ophthalmopathy. TCRdb re-called the multiplex PCR reads through MiXCR, storing one row per CDR3 protein. The repertoire holds under 350,000 distinct CDR3 sequences, with 15% to 20% as singletons. Input material: blood. These receptor sequences come from a woman aged 60-75 years with Graves' ophthalmopathy. CDR3s include the opening cysteine and the closing phenylalanine or tryptophan. A D gene is named only where the DNA matches it firmly. Not all rows give a size; the values are once, few, many and, for expanded clones, a class.

v_call	j_call	clone_size	cdr3_length	d_call	cdr3_nt	cdr3_aa
TRBV10-3	TRBJ2-7	many	11	-	TGTGCCATCATGAGTAACTACGAGCAGTACTTC	CAIMSNYEQYF
TRBV2	TRBJ1-5	many	15	-	TGTGCCAGCAGTGAACGCGGGGATAGCAATCAGCCCCAGCATTTT	CASSERGDSNQPQHF
TRBV7-8	TRBJ1-1	many	16	-	TGTGCCAGCAGCCCCGGGAGGGGCGACATGAACACTGAAGCTTTCTTT	CASSPGRGDMNTEAFF
TRBV27	TRBJ2-3	many	14	-	TGTGCCAGCAGTGGGACGTGGGAGGCAGATACGCAGTATTTT	CASSGTWEADTQYF
TRBV7-2	TRBJ2-1	many	15	TRBD2	TGTGCCAGCAGCTCTTTCCTTAGCGGGGACAATGAGCAGTTCTTC	CASSSFLSGDNEQFF
TRBV11-1	TRBJ2-2	-	16	TRBD2	TGTGCCAGCAGCTCATCCGGGACTAGCGGCACCGGGGAGCTGTTTTTT	CASSSSGTSGTGELFF
TRBV5-1	TRBJ2-4	many	16	TRBD2	TGCGCCAGCAGCTTGGGGTCCGAGTCGGGAGGGAACATTCAGTACTTC	CASSLGSESGGNIQYF
TRBV19	TRBJ2-5	few	14	-	TGTGCCAGTAGCACCCGCGACTGGCAAGAGACCCAGTACTTC	CASSTRDWQETQYF
TRBV25-1	TRBJ1-4	few	16	-	TGTGCCAGCAGTGAATTCGCGGCAGGGACTAATGAAAAACTGTTTTTT	CASSEFAAGTNEKLFF
TRBV20-1	TRBJ2-7	-	16	-	TGCAGTGCTAGAGATCTAGTAGTAGCGCCCCGTCGGGAGCAGTACTTC	CSARDLVVAPRREQYF
TRBV5-6	TRBJ2-3	many	16	TRBD2	TGTGCCAGCAGCTTGGTGCTAGCGGGGGGTCGAGTCGGGCAGTATTTT	CASSLVLAGGRVGQYF